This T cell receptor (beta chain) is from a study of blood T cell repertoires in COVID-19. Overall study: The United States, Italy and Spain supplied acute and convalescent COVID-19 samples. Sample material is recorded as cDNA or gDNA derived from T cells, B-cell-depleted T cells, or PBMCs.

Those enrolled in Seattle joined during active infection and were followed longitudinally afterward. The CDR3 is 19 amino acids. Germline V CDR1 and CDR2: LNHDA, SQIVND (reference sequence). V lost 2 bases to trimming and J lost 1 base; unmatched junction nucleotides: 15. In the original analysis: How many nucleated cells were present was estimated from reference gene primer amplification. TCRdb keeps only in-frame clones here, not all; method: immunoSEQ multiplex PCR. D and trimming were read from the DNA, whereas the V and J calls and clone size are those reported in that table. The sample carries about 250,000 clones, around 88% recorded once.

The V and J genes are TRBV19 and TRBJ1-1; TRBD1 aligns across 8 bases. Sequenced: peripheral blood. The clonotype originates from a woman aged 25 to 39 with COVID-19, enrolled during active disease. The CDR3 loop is CASSISSGGRFLGNTEAFF. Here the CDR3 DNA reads TGTGCCAGTAGTATATCGTCAGGGGGCCGGTTCTTGGGGAACACTGAAGCTTTCTTT.